This T cell receptor beta chain was found in a study of post-analysis software for immune sequencing data. Study-wide results and caveats: Elevated frequency relative to controls characterized about 5 TRBV segments in patients, TRBV5-6, TRBV5-1 and TRBV20-1 among them.

In regard to this clonotype: The antigen is not known.

The CDR3 length is 12 residues. Germline V gene data show CDR1 as ENHRY and CDR2 as SYGVKD. V lost 10 bases and J 8 bases, leaving 14 bases between the germline ends. Included in the TCR beta cDNA libraries were unique molecular identifiers. Approximately 550,000 cDNA molecules came from around 1 to 10 million T cells. A single record per CDR3 protein comes from TCRdb applying MiXCR to the PCR reads. The sample has about 540,000 distinct CDR3 sequences; around a third are singletons. This TCR was recovered from a girl aged 2-17 years with multiple sclerosis. The sample consisted of blood. V and J are TRBV10-3 and TRBJ1-4; D remains unclear. DNA for the CDR3: TGTGCCAGCGGCGGGCCCGAGGAAAAACTGTTTTTT. As protein: CASGGPEEKLFF.